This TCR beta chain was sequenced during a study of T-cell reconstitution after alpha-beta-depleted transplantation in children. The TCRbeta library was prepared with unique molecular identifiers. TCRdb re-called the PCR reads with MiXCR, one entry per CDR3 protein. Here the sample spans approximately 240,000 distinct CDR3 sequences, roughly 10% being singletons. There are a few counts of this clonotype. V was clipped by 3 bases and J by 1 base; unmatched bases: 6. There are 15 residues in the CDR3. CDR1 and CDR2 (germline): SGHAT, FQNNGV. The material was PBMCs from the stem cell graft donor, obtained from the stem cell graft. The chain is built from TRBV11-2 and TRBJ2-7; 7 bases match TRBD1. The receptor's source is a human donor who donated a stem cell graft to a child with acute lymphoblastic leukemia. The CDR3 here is CASSFNRDSSYEQYF. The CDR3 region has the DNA TGTGCCAGCAGCTTCAACCGGGACAGTTCCTACGAGCAGTACTTC.